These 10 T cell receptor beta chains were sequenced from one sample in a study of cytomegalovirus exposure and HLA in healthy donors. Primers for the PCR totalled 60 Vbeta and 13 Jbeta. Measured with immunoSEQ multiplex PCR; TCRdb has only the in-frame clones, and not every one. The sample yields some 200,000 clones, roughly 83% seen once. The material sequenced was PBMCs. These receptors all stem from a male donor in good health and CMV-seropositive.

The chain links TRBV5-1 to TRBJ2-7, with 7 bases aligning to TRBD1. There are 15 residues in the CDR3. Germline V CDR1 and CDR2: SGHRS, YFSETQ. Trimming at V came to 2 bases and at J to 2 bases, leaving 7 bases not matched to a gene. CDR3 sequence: CASSLGQEVTYEQYF. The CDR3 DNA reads TGCGCCAGCAGCTTAGGACAGGAAGTTACCTACGAGCAGTACTTC.

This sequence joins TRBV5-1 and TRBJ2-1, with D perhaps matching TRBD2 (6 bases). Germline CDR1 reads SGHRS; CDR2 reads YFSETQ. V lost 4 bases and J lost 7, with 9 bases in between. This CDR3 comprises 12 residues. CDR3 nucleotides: TGCGCCAGCAGCCTACTAGCAAATGAGCAGTTCTTC. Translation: CASSLLANEQFF.

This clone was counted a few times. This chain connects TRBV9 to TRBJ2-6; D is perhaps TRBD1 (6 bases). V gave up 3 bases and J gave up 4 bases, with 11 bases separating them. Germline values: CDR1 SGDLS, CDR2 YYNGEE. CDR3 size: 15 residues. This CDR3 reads CASSADSYGANVLTF. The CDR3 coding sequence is TGTGCCAGCAGCGCGGACAGTTACGGGGCCAACGTCCTGACTTTC.

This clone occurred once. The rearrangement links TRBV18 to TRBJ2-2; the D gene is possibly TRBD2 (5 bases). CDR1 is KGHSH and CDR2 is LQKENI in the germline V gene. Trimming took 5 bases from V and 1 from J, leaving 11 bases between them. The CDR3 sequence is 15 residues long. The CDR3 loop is CASSDTRVNTGELFF. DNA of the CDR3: TGTGCCAGCTCAGACACGCGGGTGAACACCGGGGAGCTGTTTTTT.

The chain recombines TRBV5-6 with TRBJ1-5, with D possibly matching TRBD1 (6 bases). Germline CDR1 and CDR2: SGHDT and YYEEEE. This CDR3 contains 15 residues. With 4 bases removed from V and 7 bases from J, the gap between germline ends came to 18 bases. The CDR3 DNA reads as TGTGCCAGCAGCATAAACACAGGGTGGGGCCAGCCCCAGCATTTT. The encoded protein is CASSINTGWGQPQHF. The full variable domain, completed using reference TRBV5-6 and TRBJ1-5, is DAGVTQSPTHLIKTRGQQVTLRCSPKSGHDTVSWYQQALGQGPQFIFQYYEEEERQRGNFPDRFSGHQFPNYSSELNVNALLLGDSALYLCASSINTGWGQPQHFGDGTRLSIL.

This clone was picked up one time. The CDR3 region has the DNA TGTGCCAGCAGTTACGAAAGCGGGAGGCAATACAATGAGCAGTTCTTC. As protein: CASSYESGRQYNEQFF. The rearrangement links TRBV6-6 to TRBJ2-1, with 9 bases aligning to TRBD2. CDR1 is MNHNY and CDR2 is SVGAGI in the germline V gene (reference sequence). V shed 2 bases, J shed 4 bases, and the junction held 6 bases outside the gene matches. This CDR3 has 16 amino acids.

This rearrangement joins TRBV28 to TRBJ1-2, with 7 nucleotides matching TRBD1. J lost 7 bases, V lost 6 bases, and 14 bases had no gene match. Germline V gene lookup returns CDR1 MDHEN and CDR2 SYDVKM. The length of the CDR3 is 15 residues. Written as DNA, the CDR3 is TGTGCCAGCAGCTCACTCAGGGGGACAGTCTTTGGCTACACCTTC. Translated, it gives CASSSLRGTVFGYTF.

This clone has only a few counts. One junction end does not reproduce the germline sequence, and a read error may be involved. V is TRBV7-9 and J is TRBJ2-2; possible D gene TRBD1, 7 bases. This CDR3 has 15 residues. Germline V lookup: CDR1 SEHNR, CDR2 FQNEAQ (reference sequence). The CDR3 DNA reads TGTTCCAGCAGCAGGCAGGGGGGAAGCACCGGGGAGCTGTTTTTT. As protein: CSSSRQGGSTGELFF. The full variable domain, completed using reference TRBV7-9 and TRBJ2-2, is DTGVSQNPRHKITKRGQNVTFRCDPISEHNRLYWYRQTLGQGPEFLTYFQNEAQLEKSRLLSDRFSAERPKGSFSTLEIQRTEQGDSAMYLCSSSRQGGSTGELFFGEGSRLTVL.

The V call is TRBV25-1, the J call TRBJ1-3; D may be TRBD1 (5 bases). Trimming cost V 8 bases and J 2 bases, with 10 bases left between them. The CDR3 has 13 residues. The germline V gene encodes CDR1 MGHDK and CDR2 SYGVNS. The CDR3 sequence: CASRKGAGNTIYF. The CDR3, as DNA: TGTGCCAGCCGAAAAGGGGCTGGAAACACCATATATTTT.

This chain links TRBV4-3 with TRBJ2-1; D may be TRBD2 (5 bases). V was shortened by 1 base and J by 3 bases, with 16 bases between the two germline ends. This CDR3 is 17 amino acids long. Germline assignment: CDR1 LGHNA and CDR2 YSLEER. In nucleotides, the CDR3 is TGCGCCAGCAGCCAAGCGCTCGCCGGGATCGTCTACAATGAGCAGTTCTTC. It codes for CASSQALAGIVYNEQFF.